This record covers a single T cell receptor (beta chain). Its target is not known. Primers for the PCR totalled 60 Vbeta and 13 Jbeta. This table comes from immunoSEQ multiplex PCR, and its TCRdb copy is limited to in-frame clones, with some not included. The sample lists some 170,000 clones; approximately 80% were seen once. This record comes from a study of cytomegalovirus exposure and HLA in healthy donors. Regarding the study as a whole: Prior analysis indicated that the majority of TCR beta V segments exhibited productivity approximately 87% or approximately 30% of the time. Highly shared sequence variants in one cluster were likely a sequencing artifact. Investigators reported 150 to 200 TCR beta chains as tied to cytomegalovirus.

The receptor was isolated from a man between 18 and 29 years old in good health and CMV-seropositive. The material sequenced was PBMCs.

The CDR3 sequence: CASSLAPTDQPQHF. The DNA of the CDR3 is TGTGCCAGCAGCTTAGCTCCAACAGATCAGCCCCAGCATTTT. The gene calls are TRBV7-9 and TRBJ1-5; D not certain. Germline-derived CDR1 and CDR2 are SEHNR and FQNEAQ (reference sequence). V dropped 0 bases and J dropped 5 bases, with 8 bases sitting between them. The CDR3 totals 14 residues.